This TCR beta chain was observed in a study of blood T cell repertoires in COVID-19. Study information: Samples taken during acute and convalescent COVID-19 were collected in the United States, Italy and Spain. The cDNA or gDNA used as material had been derived from T cells, B-cell-depleted T cells, or PBMCs.

From germline, CDR1 is KGHSH and CDR2 LQKENI. The CDR3 loop spans 13 amino acids. J was trimmed by 9 bases and V by 7 bases; bases with no gene match: 8. Study processing details: Using reference gene primer amplification, nucleated cell counts were estimated. Here immunoSEQ multiplex PCR was the method, and the copy in TCRdb shows in-frame clones only, minus some. D and trimming were read from the DNA, whereas the V and J calls and clone size are those reported in that table. The sample has approximately 500,000 clones; around 90% are singletons. One Seattle source followed patients from active infection through their disease course.

Sequencing input: peripheral blood. This sequence originates from a woman aged 45-65 years with COVID-19, enrolled during active disease. This rearrangement joins TRBV18 to TRBJ2-1, with 8 bases lining up with TRBD2. The DNA of the CDR3 is TGTGCCAGCTGCCCGGGACTAGAAGTTGAGCAGTTCTTC. Protein: CASCPGLEVEQFF.